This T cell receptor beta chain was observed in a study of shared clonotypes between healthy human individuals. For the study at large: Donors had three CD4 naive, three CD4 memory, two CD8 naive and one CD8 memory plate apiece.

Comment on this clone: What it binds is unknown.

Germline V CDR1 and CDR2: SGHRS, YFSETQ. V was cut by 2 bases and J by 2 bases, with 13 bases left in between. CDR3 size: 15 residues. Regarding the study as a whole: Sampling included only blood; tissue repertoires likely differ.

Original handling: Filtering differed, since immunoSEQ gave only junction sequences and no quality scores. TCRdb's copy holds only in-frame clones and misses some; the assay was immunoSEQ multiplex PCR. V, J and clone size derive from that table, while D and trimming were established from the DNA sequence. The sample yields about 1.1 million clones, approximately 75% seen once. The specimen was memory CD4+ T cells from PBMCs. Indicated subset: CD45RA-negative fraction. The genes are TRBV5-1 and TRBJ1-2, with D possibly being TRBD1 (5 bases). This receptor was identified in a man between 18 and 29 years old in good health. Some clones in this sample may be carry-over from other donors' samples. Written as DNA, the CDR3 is TGCGCCAGCAGCTTAGGCAGGGTGGTAAACTATGGCTACACCTTC. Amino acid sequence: CASSLGRVVNYGYTF.